This T cell receptor beta chain was identified during a study of regulatory T cells in long-lasting Graves disease. Time point in this sample: newly diagnosed GD, antithyroid drugs for less than 3 months. Isolated PBMC RNA provided the starting material for the TCR library. The CDR3 runs to 17 residues. Germline V gene lookup returns CDR1 SGHRS and CDR2 YFSETQ. The V and J ends lost 4 bases and 2 bases, in that order; junction bases with no gene match: 8. To make TCR beta libraries, researchers used iRepertoire HTBI primers and Arm-PCR of CDR3 regions. As originally analysed: The study identified roughly 59 TRBV and around 15 TRBJ segments across samples. TCRdb reprocessed the multiplex PCR reads with MiXCR, giving one entry per CDR3 protein. TCRdb, rather than the study authors, made the V and J calls. The sample carries a few hundred thousand distinct CDR3 sequences, about 18% recorded once. The sample was also reused in another study, on T cells in Graves' hyperthyroidism and ophthalmopathy.

J is TRBJ1-6 and V is TRBV5-1; 8 bases are shared with TRBD1. This TCR came from a woman between 25 and 40 years old with Graves disease. Sequenced material: peripheral blood mononuclear cells (PBMCs), taken at new diagnosis, from a patient treated with antithyroid drugs. The CDR3 DNA sequence: TGCGCCAGCAGCCAATTCCCGACAGGGGCCTATAATTCACCCCTCCACTTT. Protein product: CASSQFPTGAYNSPLHF.